This entry describes one T cell receptor (beta chain). No antigen is known for it. No qualities accompany the bases; no much larger clone lies one base away. Receptor amplification or capture employed the immunoSEQ multiplex PCR assay. In the paper's pipeline: A statistical classification framework was developed to diagnose cytomegalovirus status using the catalog of TCR beta chain sequences. Entries here come from immuneACCESS through TCRdb and include only in-frame sequences with V and J called. Some clones fail to appear in such tables; in the studies checked, an unresolved V gene covers under half of the shortfall, and the cause of the remainder is unknown. For V, J and clone size, that table is used; D and trimming come from the DNA. This sample lists under 250,000 clones; around four fifths were detected once. The ten largest clones add up to around 5.6% of the sample. The data were taken from a study of cytomegalovirus exposure and HLA in healthy donors (dated by TCRdb to 2016 to 2017). Some background on the complete study: According to a later analysis, one platform produced both the 100 to 150 validation repertoires and the 666 repertoires of the first cohort. Besides the first cohort of 550 to 750 subjects, a separate validation cohort made up of 120 or so different subjects was used. To predict cytomegalovirus infection status, the study brought together high-throughput TCR immunosequencing, statistical association of individual TCRs with disease status, and machine learning. The study was designed to test whether signatures of past pathogen exposure could be identified by cataloging public T cell receptors. Broad study findings and their caveats: Cytomegalovirus status was reported to be diagnosed by the classifier with high specificity and sensitivity in both the original and validation cohorts. The study gave a list of about 160 TCR beta chains associated with cytomegalovirus. Most TCR sequences were observed very rarely across donors, whereas some public TCRs were present in many individuals. The authors suggested that the approach could potentially be generalized to other disease states and immunological phenotypes. In a later analysis, TCRs clustered in the first cohort were found to also tend to co-occur in the roughly 130 validation repertoires, with 94% of cluster scores above 0. In vitro tests confirmed that a few of the cytomegalovirus-associated TCR beta chains recognize cytomegalovirus antigens. A later analysis lacked HLA typing for the validation cohort, so it scored co-occurrence in that cohort across all 110 or so repertoires.

Separate from the approximately 670-subject first cohort, the validation cohort of about 130 subjects was the group to which the donors belonged. The TCR was taken from a woman aged 18-30 years in good health and CMV-seronegative. The sequenced material came from PBMCs.

CDR3 sequence: CASSPASGRGYTF. The nucleotides are TGTGCCAGCAGCCCTGCCAGCGGTCGTGGCTACACCTTC. The chain uses TRBV6-1 and TRBJ1-2; no D gene call is confident. The germline V gene encodes CDR1 MNHNS and CDR2 SASEGT. The junction carries 15 bases between V and J, which are trimmed by 6 bases and 7 bases respectively. The CDR3 starts with the cysteine, ends with the phenylalanine, and has 13 residues. The retained sequence is limited to the CDR3, 39 bases, with the frame set at the first base.